This is a list of T cell receptor beta chains from one sample in a study of monozygotic twins with inflammatory bowel disease. No DNA is given; TCRdb re-called the 5' RACE reads and lists each CDR3 protein once. This sample's table reports 310,000 or so distinct CDR3 sequences. Sequencing was done on a sample of blood. The receptors here all came from a human donor with ulcerative colitis or Crohn's disease, or a healthy co-twin of an affected twin (not recorded which). Both conserved end residues are part of each CDR3. Fields, in order: J gene, V gene, CDR3 protein.

J gene: TRBJ2-1; V gene: TRBV24-1; CDR3 protein: CATSEPHPYDRGLRNEQFF
J gene: TRBJ2-1; V gene: TRBV10-3; CDR3 protein: CATSGESSYNEQFF
J gene: TRBJ1-4; V gene: TRBV28; CDR3 protein: CASSTRAGRLEKLFF
J gene: TRBJ2-1; V gene: TRBV20-1; CDR3 protein: CSARESPGLAGGRGNEQFF
J gene: TRBJ2-7; V gene: TRBV20-1; CDR3 protein: CSASRSAGIRYEQYF
J gene: TRBJ2-3; V gene: TRBV28; CDR3 protein: CASSSVPGPGRGTDTQYF
J gene: TRBJ2-7; V gene: TRBV12-3/TRBV12-4; CDR3 protein: CASTPSGGFHEQYF
J gene: TRBJ2-2; V gene: TRBV2; CDR3 protein: CASSPGRGGSAGELFF
J gene: TRBJ2-1; V gene: TRBV7-6; CDR3 protein: CASSPLAGGPEQFF
J gene: TRBJ2-7; V gene: TRBV5-1; CDR3 protein: CASSFVGYEQYF
J gene: TRBJ2-7; V gene: TRBV6-1; CDR3 protein: CASSAGQSYEQYF
J gene: TRBJ2-3; V gene: TRBV9; CDR3 protein: CASSVAFHPTDTQYF
J gene: TRBJ2-7; V gene: TRBV19; CDR3 protein: CASRSFSTAAYEQYF
J gene: TRBJ2-2; V gene: TRBV14; CDR3 protein: CASSPILLGRRPGELFF
J gene: TRBJ1-2; V gene: TRBV12-3/TRBV12-4; CDR3 protein: CASSTGTDYGYTF
J gene: TRBJ1-6; V gene: TRBV12-3/TRBV12-4; CDR3 protein: CASGPTGDNSPLHF
J gene: TRBJ1-2; V gene: TRBV25-1; CDR3 protein: CASSKRGVFYGYTF
J gene: TRBJ2-2; V gene: TRBV28; CDR3 protein: CASISDGSNTGELFF
J gene: TRBJ2-1; V gene: TRBV20-1; CDR3 protein: CSARHRDRAYNEQFF
J gene: TRBJ1-2; V gene: TRBV24-1; CDR3 protein: CATSGTAGGYTF
J gene: TRBJ1-6; V gene: TRBV28; CDR3 protein: CASSLISGEQSPLHF
J gene: TRBJ1-4; V gene: TRBV29-1; CDR3 protein: CSVGTSTNEKLFF
J gene: TRBJ1-2; V gene: TRBV5-1; CDR3 protein: CASSLTDSYGYTF
J gene: TRBJ2-3; V gene: TRBV11-2; CDR3 protein: CASSPWAKTSGPSTDTQYF
J gene: TRBJ2-1; V gene: TRBV28; CDR3 protein: CASHPRDVNEQFF
J gene: TRBJ2-7; V gene: TRBV29-1; CDR3 protein: CSVRTGDTYEQYF
J gene: TRBJ2-3; V gene: TRBV12-3/TRBV12-4; CDR3 protein: CASSFGGGPKGINPQHF
J gene: TRBJ2-2; V gene: TRBV29-1; CDR3 protein: CSAGRSGSVSGELFF
J gene: TRBJ2-2; V gene: TRBV7-9; CDR3 protein: CASSVDSGELFF
J gene: TRBJ2-1; V gene: TRBV7-2; CDR3 protein: CASSRRDQSSYNEQFF
J gene: TRBJ2-1; V gene: TRBV6-1; CDR3 protein: CASSTGTVVVGYNEQFF
J gene: TRBJ2-5; V gene: TRBV24-1; CDR3 protein: CATSGSLRGRETQYF
J gene: TRBJ2-1; V gene: TRBV12-3/TRBV12-4; CDR3 protein: CASSLKALLTHMINNEQFF
J gene: TRBJ1-1; V gene: TRBV5-4; CDR3 protein: CASSKDTEAFF
J gene: TRBJ1-2; V gene: TRBV28; CDR3 protein: CASILHTDRGYTF
J gene: TRBJ2-1; V gene: TRBV12-3/TRBV12-4; CDR3 protein: CASSLDAGFEQFF
J gene: TRBJ2-3; V gene: TRBV7-9; CDR3 protein: CASSFSAGSTDTQYF
J gene: TRBJ2-7; V gene: TRBV20-1; CDR3 protein: CSARKRIPGSYSEQYF
J gene: TRBJ1-1; V gene: TRBV5-1; CDR3 protein: CASSLGMGTEAFF
J gene: TRBJ1-1; V gene: TRBV5-5; CDR3 protein: CASSLLTRAEAFF
J gene: TRBJ2-7; V gene: TRBV6-2/TRBV6-3; CDR3 protein: CASSYSGPYEQYF
J gene: TRBJ2-7; V gene: TRBV29-1; CDR3 protein: CSVVGREGYYEQYF
J gene: TRBJ1-5; V gene: TRBV20-1; CDR3 protein: CSAQKGQISNQPQHF
J gene: TRBJ1-1; V gene: TRBV19; CDR3 protein: CASGQAGARDTEAFF
J gene: TRBJ1-2; V gene: TRBV30; CDR3 protein: CASGNLNYGYTF
J gene: TRBJ2-7; V gene: TRBV5-1; CDR3 protein: CASSAGDRAYEQYF
J gene: TRBJ1-1; V gene: TRBV27; CDR3 protein: CASHPLGGFTEAFF
J gene: TRBJ2-1; V gene: TRBV4-1; CDR3 protein: CASSPQGGGQHNEQFF
J gene: TRBJ1-5; V gene: TRBV20-1; CDR3 protein: CSAGGLKNSNQPQHF
J gene: TRBJ2-7; V gene: TRBV30; CDR3 protein: CAWSVRAASSYEQYF
J gene: TRBJ2-7; V gene: TRBV27; CDR3 protein: CASRDSTNLYEQYF
J gene: TRBJ2-2; V gene: TRBV6-1; CDR3 protein: CASSVVSGATGELFF
J gene: TRBJ2-7; V gene: TRBV28; CDR3 protein: CASSLGQGRLLEQYF
J gene: TRBJ1-5; V gene: TRBV28; CDR3 protein: CASSLTGISNQPQHF
J gene: TRBJ1-1; V gene: TRBV5-1; CDR3 protein: CASSLASRTGTEAFF
J gene: TRBJ2-7; V gene: TRBV6-1; CDR3 protein: CASSQQGTHEQYF
J gene: TRBJ2-3; V gene: TRBV5-1; CDR3 protein: CASSLAYLGGGEDTQYF
J gene: TRBJ2-1; V gene: TRBV9; CDR3 protein: CASSTRTGGRGEQFF
J gene: TRBJ1-1; V gene: TRBV6-6; CDR3 protein: CASTVFLGQGRVADTEAFF